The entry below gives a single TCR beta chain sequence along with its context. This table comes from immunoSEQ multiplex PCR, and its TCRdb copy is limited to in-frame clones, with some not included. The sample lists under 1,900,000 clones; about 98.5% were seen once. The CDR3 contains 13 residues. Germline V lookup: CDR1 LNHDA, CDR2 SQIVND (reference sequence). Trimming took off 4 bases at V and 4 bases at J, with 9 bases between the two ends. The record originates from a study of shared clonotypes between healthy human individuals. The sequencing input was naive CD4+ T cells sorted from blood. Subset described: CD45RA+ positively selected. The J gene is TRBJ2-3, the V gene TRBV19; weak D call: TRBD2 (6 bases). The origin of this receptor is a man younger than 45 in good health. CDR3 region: CASSTWGADTQYF. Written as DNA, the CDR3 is TGTGCCAGTAGTACCTGGGGGGCAGATACGCAGTATTTT. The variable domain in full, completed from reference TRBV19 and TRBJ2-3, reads DGGITQSPKYLFRKEGQNVTLSCEQNLNHDAMYWYRQDPGQGLRLIYYSQIVNDFQKGDIAEGYSVSREKKESFPLTVTSAQKNPTAFYLCASSTWGADTQYFGPGTRLTVL.